This T cell receptor beta chain was retrieved from a study of beta chain features in type 1 diabetes. The germline V gene has CDR1 GTSNPN and CDR2 SVGIG (reference sequence). CDR3 length equals 11 residues. The ends were cut back, 3 bases at V and 9 bases at J, with 9 bases in the middle. For this clone: Its cognate antigen is unknown.

Every bit of the isolated RNA underwent reverse transcription, so sequencing read expressed TCRB transcripts. An average of approximately 3.4 million reads was obtained for naive, central memory and regulatory T cell samples. TCRdb's copy holds only in-frame clones and misses some; the assay was immunoSEQ multiplex PCR. Of under 800,000 clones in the sample, 15% to 17% are singletons; the top ten hold under 0.095%. Study-wide results and caveats: PCR, the amplification step, might favor shorter templates, equally in patients and controls. In type 1 diabetes patients, VDJ junctions had fewer insertions; deletions at these junctions were more frequent.

This receptor was taken from a man between 18 and 35 years old in good health. The chain is built from TRBV30 and TRBJ2-1; a weak D match, TRBD2 (6 bases). Material for sequencing was naive CD4+ T cells from blood. The CDR3 nucleotides read TGTGCCTGGAGGGGGGGATTTGAGCAGTTCTTC. This gives the protein CAWRGGFEQFF.